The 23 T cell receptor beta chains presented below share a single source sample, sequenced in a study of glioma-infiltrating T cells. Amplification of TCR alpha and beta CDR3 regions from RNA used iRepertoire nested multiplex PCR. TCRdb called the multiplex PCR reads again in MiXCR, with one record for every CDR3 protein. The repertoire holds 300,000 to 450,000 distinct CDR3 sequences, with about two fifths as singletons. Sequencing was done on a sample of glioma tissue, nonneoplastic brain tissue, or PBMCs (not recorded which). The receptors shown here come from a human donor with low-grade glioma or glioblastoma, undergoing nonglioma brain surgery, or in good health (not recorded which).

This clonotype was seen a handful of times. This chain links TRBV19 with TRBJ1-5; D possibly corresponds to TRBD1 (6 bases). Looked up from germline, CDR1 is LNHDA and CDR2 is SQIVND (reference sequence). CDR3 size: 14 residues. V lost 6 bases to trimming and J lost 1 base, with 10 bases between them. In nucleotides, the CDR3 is TGTGCCAGTAGCATTACAGGGAGCAATCAGCCCCAGCATTTT. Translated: CASSITGSNQPQHF. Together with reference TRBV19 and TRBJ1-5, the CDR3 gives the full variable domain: DGGITQSPKYLFRKEGQNVTLSCEQNLNHDAMYWYRQDPGQGLRLIYYSQIVNDFQKGDIAEGYSVSREKKESFPLTVTSAQKNPTAFYLCASSITGSNQPQHFGDGTRLSIL.

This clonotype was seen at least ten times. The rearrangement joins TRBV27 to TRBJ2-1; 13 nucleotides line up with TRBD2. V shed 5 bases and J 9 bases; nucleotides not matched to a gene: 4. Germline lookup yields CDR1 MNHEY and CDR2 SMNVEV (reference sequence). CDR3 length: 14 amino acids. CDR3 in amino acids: CASSIWTSGGEQFF. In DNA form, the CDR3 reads TGTGCCAGCAGTATCTGGACTAGCGGGGGTGAGCAGTTCTTC.

The CDR3 spells CASSLEGTGGRVYNEQFF. CDR3 coding DNA: TGTGCCAGCAGCTTAGAGGGTACGGGCGGGAGGGTATACAATGAGCAGTTCTTC. This rearrangement joins TRBV4-2 to TRBJ2-1, with 9 bases lining up with TRBD2. CDR1 and CDR2 from the germline V gene are LGHNA and YNFKEQ. V lost 5 bases and J lost 4; bases outside the gene matches: 15. The CDR3 is 18 residues long.

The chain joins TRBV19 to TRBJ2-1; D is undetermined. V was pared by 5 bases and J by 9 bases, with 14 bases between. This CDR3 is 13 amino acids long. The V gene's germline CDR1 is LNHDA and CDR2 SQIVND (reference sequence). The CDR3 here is CASSVGSRAEQFF. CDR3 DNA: TGTGCCAGTAGTGTCGGGTCTAGGGCTGAGCAGTTCTTC.

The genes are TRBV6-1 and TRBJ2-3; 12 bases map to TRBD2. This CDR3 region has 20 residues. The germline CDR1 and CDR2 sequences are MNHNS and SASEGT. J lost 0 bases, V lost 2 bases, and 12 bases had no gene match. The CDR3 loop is CASSEQVTSGGRGSTDTQYF. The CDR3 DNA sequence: TGTGCCAGCAGTGAACAGGTGACTAGCGGGGGCCGAGGTAGCACAGATACGCAGTATTTT.

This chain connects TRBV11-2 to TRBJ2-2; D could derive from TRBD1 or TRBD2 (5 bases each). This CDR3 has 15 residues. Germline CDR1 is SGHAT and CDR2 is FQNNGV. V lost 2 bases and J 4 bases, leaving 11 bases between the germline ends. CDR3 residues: CASSLSRAGTGELFF. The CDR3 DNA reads TGTGCCAGCAGCTTAAGCAGGGCGGGCACCGGGGAGCTGTTTTTT.

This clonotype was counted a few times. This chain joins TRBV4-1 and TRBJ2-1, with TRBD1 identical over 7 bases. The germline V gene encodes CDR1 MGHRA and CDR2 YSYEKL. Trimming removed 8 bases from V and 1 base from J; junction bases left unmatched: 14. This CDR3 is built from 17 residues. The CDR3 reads CASAERPGTASYNEQFF. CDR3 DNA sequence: TGCGCCAGCGCCGAACGACCCGGGACAGCATCCTACAATGAGCAGTTCTTC.

This CDR3 reads CASSLYRGETNEKLFF. CDR3 DNA: TGTGCCAGCAGTTTGTATCGGGGGGAAACTAATGAAAAACTGTTTTTT. The rearrangement uses TRBV28 and TRBJ1-4, with D possibly matching TRBD1 (5 bases). Between the trimmed V and J ends, which lost 3 bases and 1 base, there was a span of 12 bases. The germline CDR1 and CDR2 sequences are MDHEN and SYDVKM. This CDR3 is built from 16 residues.

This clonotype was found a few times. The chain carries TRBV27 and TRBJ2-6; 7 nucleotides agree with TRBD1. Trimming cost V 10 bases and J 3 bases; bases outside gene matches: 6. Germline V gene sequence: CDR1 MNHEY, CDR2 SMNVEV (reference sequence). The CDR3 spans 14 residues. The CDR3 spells CATRQGLGANVLTF. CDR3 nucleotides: TGTGCCACCAGACAGGGTCTTGGGGCCAACGTCCTGACTTTC.

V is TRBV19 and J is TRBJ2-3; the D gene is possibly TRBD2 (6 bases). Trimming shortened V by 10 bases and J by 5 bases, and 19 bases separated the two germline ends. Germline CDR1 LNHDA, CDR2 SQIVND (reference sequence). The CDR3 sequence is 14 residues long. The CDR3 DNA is TGTGCCACGAGCGTTTTAGCGGTTAGAGATACGCAGTATTTT. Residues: CATSVLAVRDTQYF. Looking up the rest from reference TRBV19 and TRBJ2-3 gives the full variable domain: DGGITQSPKYLFRKEGQNVTLSCEQNLNHDAMYWYRQDPGQGLRLIYYSQIVNDFQKGDIAEGYSVSREKKESFPLTVTSAQKNPTAFYLCATSVLAVRDTQYFGPGTRLTVL.

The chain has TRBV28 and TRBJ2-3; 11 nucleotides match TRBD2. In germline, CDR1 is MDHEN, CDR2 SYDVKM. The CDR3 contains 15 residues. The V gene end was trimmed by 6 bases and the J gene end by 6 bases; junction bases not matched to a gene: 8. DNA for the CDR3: TGTGCCAGCAGCGACGTAGCGGGAGGGCCGGATACGCAGTATTTT. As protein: CASSDVAGGPDTQYF.

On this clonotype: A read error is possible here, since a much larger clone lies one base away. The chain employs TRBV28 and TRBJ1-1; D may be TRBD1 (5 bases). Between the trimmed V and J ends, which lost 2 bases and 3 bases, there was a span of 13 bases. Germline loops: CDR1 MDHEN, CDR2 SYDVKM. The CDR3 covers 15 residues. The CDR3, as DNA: TGTGCCAGCAGTTTAGGGGGGGGAGCGCACACTGAAGCTTTCTTT. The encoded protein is CASSLGGGAHTEAFF. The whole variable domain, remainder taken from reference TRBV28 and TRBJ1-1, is DVKVTQSSRYLVKRTGEKVFLECVQDMDHENMFWYRQDPGLGLRLIYFSYDVKMKEKGDIPEGYSVSREKKERFSLILESASTNQTSMYLCASSLGGGAHTEAFFGQGTRLTVV.

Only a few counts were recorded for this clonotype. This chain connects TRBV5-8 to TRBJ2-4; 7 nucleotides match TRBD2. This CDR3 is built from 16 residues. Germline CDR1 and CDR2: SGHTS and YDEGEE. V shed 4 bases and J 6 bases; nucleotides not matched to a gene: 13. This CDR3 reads CASSLRGGGRRNIQYF. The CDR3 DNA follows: TGTGCCAGCAGCCTCCGGGGCGGGGGTCGAAGAAACATTCAGTACTTC.

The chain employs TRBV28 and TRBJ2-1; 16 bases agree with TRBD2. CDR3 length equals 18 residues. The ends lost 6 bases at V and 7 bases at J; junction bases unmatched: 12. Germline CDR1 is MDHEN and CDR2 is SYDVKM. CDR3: CASSVGTSGRASENEQFF. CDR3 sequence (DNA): TGTGCCAGCAGCGTCGGGACTAGCGGGAGGGCCAGTGAGAATGAGCAGTTCTTC.

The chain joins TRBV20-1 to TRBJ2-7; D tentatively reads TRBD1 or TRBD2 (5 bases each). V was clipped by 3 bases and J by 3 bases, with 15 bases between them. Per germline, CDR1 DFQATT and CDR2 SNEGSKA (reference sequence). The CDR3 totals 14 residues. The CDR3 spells CSASGAEFYYEQYF. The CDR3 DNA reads TGCAGTGCTAGCGGGGCGGAGTTCTACTACGAGCAGTACTTC.

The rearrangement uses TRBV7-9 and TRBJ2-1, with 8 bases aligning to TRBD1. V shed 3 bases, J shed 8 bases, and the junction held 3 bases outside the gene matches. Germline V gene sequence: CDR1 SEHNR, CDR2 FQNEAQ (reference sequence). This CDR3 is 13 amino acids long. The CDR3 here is CASSFQGADEQFF. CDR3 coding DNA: TGTGCCAGCAGCTTCCAGGGGGCGGATGAGCAGTTCTTC.

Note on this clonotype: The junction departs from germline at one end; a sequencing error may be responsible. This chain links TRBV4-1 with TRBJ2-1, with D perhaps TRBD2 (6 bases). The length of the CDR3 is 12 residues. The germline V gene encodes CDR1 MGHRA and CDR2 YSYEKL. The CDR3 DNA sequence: TGCGCCAGCAGCCAAGTCGCGGGAAATTTACACTTC. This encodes CASSQVAGNLHF.

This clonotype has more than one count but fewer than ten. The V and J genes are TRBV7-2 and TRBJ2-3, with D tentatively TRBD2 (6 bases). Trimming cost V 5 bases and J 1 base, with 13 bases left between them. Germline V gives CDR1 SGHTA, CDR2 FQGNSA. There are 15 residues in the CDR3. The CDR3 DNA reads TGTGCCAGCAGCCCACGGGAGTTGGGCACAGATACGCAGTATTTT. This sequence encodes CASSPRELGTDTQYF.

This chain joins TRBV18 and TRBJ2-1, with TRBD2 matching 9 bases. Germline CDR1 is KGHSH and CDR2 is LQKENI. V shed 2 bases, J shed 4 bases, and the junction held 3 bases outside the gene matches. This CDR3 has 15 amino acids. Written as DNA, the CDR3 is TGTGCCAGCTCACCATCTAGCGGGAATTACAATGAGCAGTTCTTC. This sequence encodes CASSPSSGNYNEQFF.

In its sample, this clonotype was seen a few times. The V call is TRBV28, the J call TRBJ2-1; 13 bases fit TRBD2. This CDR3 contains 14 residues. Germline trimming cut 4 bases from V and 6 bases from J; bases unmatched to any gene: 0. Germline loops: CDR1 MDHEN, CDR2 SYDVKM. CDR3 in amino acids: CASSWTSGSNEQFF. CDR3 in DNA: TGTGCCAGCAGTTGGACTAGCGGGAGCAATGAGCAGTTCTTC.

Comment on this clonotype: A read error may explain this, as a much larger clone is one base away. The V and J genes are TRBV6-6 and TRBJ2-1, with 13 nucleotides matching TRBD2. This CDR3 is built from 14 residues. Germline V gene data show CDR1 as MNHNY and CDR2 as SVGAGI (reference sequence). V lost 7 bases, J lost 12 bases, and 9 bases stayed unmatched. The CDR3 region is CASTGLAGVTVQFF. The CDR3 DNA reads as TGTGCCAGCACCGGACTAGCGGGAGTAACTGTGCAGTTCTTC.

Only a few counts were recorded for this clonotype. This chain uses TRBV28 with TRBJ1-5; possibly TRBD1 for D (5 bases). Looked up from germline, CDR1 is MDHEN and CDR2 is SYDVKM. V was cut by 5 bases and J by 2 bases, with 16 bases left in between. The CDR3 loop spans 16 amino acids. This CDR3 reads CASSPGRRGGNQPQHF. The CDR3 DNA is TGTGCCAGCAGTCCAGGGAGAAGAGGCGGCAATCAGCCCCAGCATTTT.

CDR3 DNA sequence: TGCAGTGCTGGTCAGGGGGTGGATCAGCCCCAGCATTTT. Translating it yields CSAGQGVDQPQHF. The chain carries TRBV20-1 and TRBJ1-5; 7 bases agree with TRBD1. The CDR3 extends over 13 amino acids. Trimming at V came to 5 bases and at J to 5 bases, leaving 6 bases not matched to a gene. Germline lookup yields CDR1 DFQATT and CDR2 SNEGSKA (reference sequence).